These T cell receptor beta chains were read from a single sample in a study of beta chain features in type 1 diabetes. Sequencing used immunoSEQ multiplex PCR; TCRdb keeps in-frame clones, though not all of them. The sample lists under 550,000 clones; more than 9.5% were seen once. Specimen: naive CD4+ T cells from blood. The receptors derive from a woman aged 18-29 years in good health. Each CDR3 is given without its conserved first and last residue. The D gene is left open where the match is weak.

.	TRBJ1-1	TRBV29-1	SVVQALNTEAF
TRBD2	TRBJ2-3	TRBV10-3	AIGTSTDTQY
.	TRBJ2-7	TRBV15	ATSREGNPYEQY
.	TRBJ2-5	TRBV21-1	ASSPTESCRGEETQY
TRBD2	TRBJ2-3	TRBV19	ASRMVGLAGGPSSTDTQY
.	TRBJ2-1	TRBV2	ASSKRVYNEQF
.	TRBJ2-3	TRBV7-9	ASSFDLHTQY
TRBD1	TRBJ2-3	TRBV7-8	ASSLGTGKY
TRBD2	TRBJ2-1	TRBV7-2	ASSPRLAGDNNEQF
.	TRBJ2-1	TRBV6-6	ATRDNNNEQF
.	TRBJ2-1	TRBV7-6	ASSLGPRGSNEQF
.	TRBJ2-2	TRBV7-7	ASSFLENTGELF
TRBD2	TRBJ2-3	TRBV9	ASSPREAWGTQY
.	TRBJ1-5	TRBV2	ASSSLSEFWH
.	TRBJ1-2	TRBV20-1	SASDWYGYT
.	TRBJ1-1	TRBV30	AWSFHFGTEAF
.	TRBJ1-3	TRBV30	AWSVRTAGNTIY
TRBD1	TRBJ2-7	TRBV13	ASSPRTGIEQY
.	TRBJ1-5	TRBV30	AWTRGLDQPQH
TRBD1	TRBJ1-5	TRBV19	ASSTAGTGDRPQH
TRBD2	TRBJ2-3	TRBV11-1	ASSFSVSGSTDTQY
TRBD2	TRBJ2-7	TRBV7-2	ASSNDGLAGSYEQY
.	TRBJ2-5	TRBV15	ATSRDQGGETQY
TRBD1	TRBJ2-2	TRBV30	AWSAGGGELF
.	TRBJ2-7	TRBV30	AWSEVYEQY
.	TRBJ2-1	TRBV9	ASSVTGSSYNEQF
.	TRBJ2-5	TRBV7-8	ASSHRLVVETQY
.	TRBJ2-1	TRBV2	ASSEDFLGVGEQF
TRBD1	TRBJ1-1	TRBV29-1	SGSRQGGTEAF
.	TRBJ1-1	TRBV2	ASSAYREAF
.	TRBJ1-5	TRBV27	ASSWTFNSNQPQH
.	TRBJ1-1	TRBV4-3	ASSQDPSGIEAF
.	TRBJ1-1	TRBV2	ASSEQHNTEAF
.	TRBJ2-3	TRBV9	ASSVNTDTQY
.	TRBJ2-7	TRBV29-1	SARRGDSYEQY
TRBD1	TRBJ1-1	TRBV29-1	SVGQAMNTEAF
.	TRBJ2-3	TRBV7-2	ASSARTRKEDTQY
TRBD2	TRBJ2-1	TRBV28	ASSSLAGGRVEQF
.	TRBJ2-3	TRBV18	ASSVGSGTDTQY
.	TRBJ2-1	TRBV7-2	ASSPEGSYNEQF
TRBD2	TRBJ2-1	TRBV7-9	ASSLTEVSGNEQF
TRBD2	TRBJ2-1	TRBV5-1	ASSLVLAGSNEQF
.	TRBJ1-5	TRBV6-5	ASSYSGSGDQPQH
TRBD1	TRBJ1-4	TRBV2	ASSRGQTNEKLF
TRBD1	TRBJ2-5	TRBV5-1	ASSPGTGEETQY
.	TRBJ1-2	TRBV11-2	ASSSLGGRDYGYT
.	TRBJ2-7	TRBV7-2	ASSLDRDEQY
TRBD2	TRBJ2-1	TRBV9	ASSVTSGRSGNEQF
TRBD2	TRBJ2-5	TRBV4-1	ASSQDAGVIQETQY